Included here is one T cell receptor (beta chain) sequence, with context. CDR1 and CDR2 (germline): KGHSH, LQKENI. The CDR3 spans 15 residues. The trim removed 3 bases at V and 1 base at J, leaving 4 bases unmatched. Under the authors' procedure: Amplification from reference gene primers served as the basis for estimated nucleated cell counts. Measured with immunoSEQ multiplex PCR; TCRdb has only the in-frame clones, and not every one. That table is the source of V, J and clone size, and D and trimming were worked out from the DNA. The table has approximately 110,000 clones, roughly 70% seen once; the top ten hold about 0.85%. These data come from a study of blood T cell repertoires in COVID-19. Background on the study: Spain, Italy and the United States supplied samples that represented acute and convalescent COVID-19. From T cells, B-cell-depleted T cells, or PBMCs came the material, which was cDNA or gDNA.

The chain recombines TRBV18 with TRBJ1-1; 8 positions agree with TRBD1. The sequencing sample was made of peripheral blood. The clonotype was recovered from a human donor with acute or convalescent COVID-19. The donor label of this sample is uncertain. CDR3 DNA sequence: TGTGCCAGCTCACCCTCCCAGGGGGCGAACACTGAAGCTTTCTTT. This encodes CASSPSQGANTEAFF.